The 7 T cell receptor beta chains listed next were all sequenced from one sample in a study of shared clonotypes between healthy human individuals. Generated by immunoSEQ multiplex PCR, the TCRdb table keeps only in-frame clones and is missing some. The sample lists 300,000 to 400,000 clones, around 86% seen once, with 16% in the top ten. The sample comprised memory CD8+ T cells sorted from blood. Subset specified: CD45RO+ cells pooled with CCR7-negative TemRA cells. The origin of the receptors is a man aged 18 to 29 in good health.

V gene TRBV5-1 combines with J gene TRBJ1-5; 8 bases are shared with TRBD1. The germline V gene encodes CDR1 SGHRS and CDR2 YFSETQ. The V segment lost 4 bases and the J segment 7 bases; nucleotides outside the gene matches: 7. The CDR3 runs to 14 residues. CDR3 amino acids: CASSPLTGEQPQHF. DNA for the CDR3: TGCGCCAGCAGCCCTTTGACAGGGGAACAGCCCCAGCATTTT.

In this sample, this clone turned up a few times. This sequence joins TRBV6-5 and TRBJ1-6, with no clear D. V lost 7 bases to trimming and J lost 3 bases, with 13 bases between them. This CDR3 comprises 15 residues. Germline V gives CDR1 MNHEY, CDR2 SVGAGI. CDR3 nucleotides: TGTGCCAGCACCACACCGGGAGACTATAATTCACCCCTCCACTTT. Its translation is CASTTPGDYNSPLHF.

The chain couples TRBV7-9 to TRBJ1-2; weak D call: TRBD1 (6 bases). CDR1 is SEHNR and CDR2 is FQNEAQ in the germline V gene (reference sequence). V dropped 1 base and J dropped 0 bases, with 9 bases sitting between them. CDR3 size: 15 residues. CDR3 amino acids: CASSLVTGPNYGYTF. Here the CDR3 DNA reads TGTGCCAGCAGCTTAGTGACAGGACCTAACTATGGCTACACCTTC.

This chain uses TRBV28 with TRBJ2-7; tentatively, D is TRBD2 (6 bases). Trimming stripped 5 bases from V and 2 bases from J, with 13 bases between. CDR3 size: 14 residues. The germline V gene encodes CDR1 MDHEN and CDR2 SYDVKM. CDR3 sequence reads: CASSPSGETYEQYF. The DNA of the CDR3 is TGTGCCAGCAGTCCCTCGGGAGAGACCTACGAGCAGTACTTC.

The gene calls are TRBV19 and TRBJ2-2; D is uncertain. The CDR3 is made up of 13 amino acids. Germline CDR1 reads LNHDA; CDR2 reads SQIVND (reference sequence). Trimming removed 10 bases from V and 5 bases from J, with 14 bases in between. The CDR3 reads CATKGFGTGELFF. The CDR3 DNA reads TGTGCCACCAAAGGCTTTGGTACCGGGGAGCTGTTTTTT.

This chain uses TRBV27 with TRBJ2-7; 10 bases are a match to TRBD1. Germline CDR1 reads MNHEY; CDR2 reads SMNVEV (reference sequence). There are 15 residues in the CDR3. Trimming removed 4 bases from V and 7 bases from J; junction bases left unmatched: 10. The CDR3 spells CASSSFRQGAEEQYF. CDR3 DNA sequence: TGTGCCAGCAGTTCCTTCAGACAGGGGGCGGAGGAGCAGTACTTC.

This sequence joins TRBV10-3 and TRBJ1-2; maybe TRBD1 (6 bases). The V gene's germline CDR1 is ENHRY and CDR2 SYGVKD. The CDR3 contains 15 residues. V was trimmed by 6 bases and J by 2 bases, leaving 16 bases between them. The CDR3 is CAIRERQEPNYGYTF. In nucleotides, the CDR3 is TGTGCCATCAGGGAAAGACAGGAGCCGAACTATGGCTACACCTTC.